This passage covers 28 T cell receptor beta chains from one sample sequenced in a study of glioma-infiltrating T cells (dated by TCRdb to the mid-2010s). Sequencing was carried out with an Illumina MiSeq. TCR alpha and beta CDR3 regions were amplified with the iRepertoire nested amplicon-rescue multiplex PCR (arm-PCR) platform from RNA. TCRdb's own reprocessing of the public reads used fastp at Q25 and MiXCR and kept productive beta chains. Each CDR3 protein appears once, grouped with its most common genes and DNA. This sample lists around 97,000 distinct CDR3 sequences; 25% to 30% were detected once. 44% of the sample goes to the ten largest clones. The sample was glioma tissue, nonneoplastic brain tissue, or PBMCs (not recorded which). The receptor source for this set is a human donor with low-grade glioma or glioblastoma, undergoing nonglioma brain surgery, or in good health (not recorded which).

This clonotype was seen at least ten times. The CDR3 here is CASSSRQAVSPLHF. The CDR3 DNA reads TGTGCCAGCAGCTCCCGACAGGCTGTTTCACCCCTCCACTTT. This chain connects TRBV7-2 to TRBJ1-6; maybe TRBD1 (6 bases). The V end lost 4 bases, the J end lost 9 bases, and 13 bases lay between the germline ends. Looked up from germline, CDR1 is SGHTA and CDR2 is FQGNSA. The CDR3 is 14 amino acids.

Concerning this clonotype itself: A read error may be the cause here, since a much bigger clone is one base away. The chain uses TRBV27 and TRBJ2-7; 8 bases map to TRBD2. Germline values: CDR1 MNHEY, CDR2 SMNVEV (reference sequence). This CDR3 has 15 residues. With V trimmed by 7 bases and J by 3 bases, 11 bases remained unmatched. The CDR3 spells CASTSRGGLYYEQYF. CDR3 in DNA: TGTGCCAGCACATCACGGGGGGGACTCTACTACGAGCAGTACTTC.

The sample holds many counts of this clonotype. The chain joins TRBV24-1 to TRBJ1-1, with 7 positions matching TRBD1. Germline values: CDR1 KGHDR, CDR2 SFDVKD. This CDR3 region has 12 residues. With V trimmed by 4 bases and J by 8 bases, 3 bases remained unmatched. Here the CDR3 reads CATSDSDREAFF. The DNA for the CDR3 is TGTGCCACCAGTGACTCGGACAGGGAAGCTTTCTTT.

Turning to this clonotype: A much larger clone differs from this one at a single base, so this may be a read error. In this CDR3 the conserved last residue, phenylalanine or tryptophan, is missing, so a read error is likely. V is TRBV6-5 and J is TRBJ2-5; a weak D match, TRBD2 (6 bases). CDR1 and CDR2 from the germline V gene are MNHEY and SVGAGI. Trimming removed 2 bases from V and 0 bases from J, with 10 bases in between. This CDR3 is built from 15 residues. The CDR3 protein is CASSYAAGNQETQYL. In nucleotides, the CDR3 is TGTGCCAGCAGTTACGCGGCGGGGAACCAAGAGACCCAGTACCTC.

Ten or more counts support this clonotype. The gene calls are TRBV6-1 and TRBJ1-5, with 7 bases aligning to TRBD1. V was pared by 6 bases and J by 7 bases, with 9 bases of the junction left unmatched. Germline V lookup: CDR1 MNHNS, CDR2 SASEGT. The CDR3 has 14 amino acids. The CDR3 region is CASSSTGVVQPQHF. CDR3 sequence (DNA): TGTGCCAGCAGCTCAACAGGGGTGGTGCAGCCCCAGCATTTT.

This clonotype was found many times. This chain connects TRBV20-1 to TRBJ1-6, with 7 bases identical to TRBD1. CDR3 size: 15 residues. V shed 3 bases and J 8 bases; nucleotides not matched to a gene: 10. Germline V lookup: CDR1 DFQATT, CDR2 SNEGSKA (reference sequence). The CDR3 coding sequence is TGCAGTGCTAGCCTGACAGGGCGAGGGGATTCACCCCTCCACTTT. Residues: CSASLTGRGDSPLHF.

This clonotype showed up many times. This chain connects TRBV27 to TRBJ2-7; 7 positions match TRBD1. The junction had 8 bases not matched to a gene; V was cut back by 2 bases and J by 4 bases. The CDR3 runs to 15 residues. The germline V gene has CDR1 MNHEY and CDR2 SMNVEV (reference sequence). In DNA, the CDR3 is TGTGCCAGCAGTTTACAGACAGGGCGGACGTACGAGCAGTACTTC. Its translation is CASSLQTGRTYEQYF.

This chain connects TRBV7-9 to TRBJ1-4; tentative D call: TRBD1 (5 bases). The CDR3 spans 17 residues. In germline, CDR1 is SEHNR, CDR2 FQNEAQ (reference sequence). Trimming pared 1 base from V and 0 bases from J, leaving 12 bases between. The CDR3 DNA is TGTGCCAGCAGCTTAGGGGGGTTCGACGCAACTAATGAAAAACTGTTTTTT. Amino acids: CASSLGGFDATNEKLFF.

In this sample, this clonotype turned up many times. This chain connects TRBV6-1 to TRBJ2-5; 8 nucleotides match TRBD2. CDR1 and CDR2 (germline): MNHNS, SASEGT. Unmatched junction bases numbered 11, after V lost 4 bases and J lost 4 bases. The CDR3 covers 16 residues. The CDR3 is CASSADGGGYGETQYF. CDR3 sequence (DNA): TGTGCCAGCAGTGCAGACGGGGGGGGCTATGGAGAGACCCAGTACTTC.

About this clonotype itself: A much larger clone differs by one base, so this may be a read error. This rearrangement joins TRBV6-1 to TRBJ2-3, with 8 bases identical to TRBD2. The V gene's germline CDR1 is MNHNS and CDR2 SASEGT. This CDR3 has 14 residues. V lost 2 bases, J lost 3 bases, and 1 base stayed unmatched. The chain's CDR3 is CASSEPGGTDTQYF. Here the CDR3 DNA reads TGTGCCAGCAGTGAACCGGGGGGGACAGATACGCAGTATTTT.

This clonotype was detected only a few times. A read error is possible here, since a much larger clone lies one base away. V gene TRBV12-3 or TRBV12-4 combines with J gene TRBJ1-2; D not certain. The CDR3 spans 11 residues. With 2 bases removed from V and 4 bases from J, the gap between germline ends came to 2 bases. CDR3: CASSLRYGYTF. The CDR3 nucleotides read TGTGCCAGCAGTTTACGCTATGGCTACACCTTC.

For this clonotype: One end of the junction does not line up with germline, which may come from a read error. This chain links TRBV6-1 with TRBJ1-6, with D possibly TRBD1 on 5 matching bases. This CDR3 region has 18 residues. Germline V gene lookup returns CDR1 MNHNS and CDR2 SASEGT. CDR3 region: CVSSHPDSASSYNSPLHF. The DNA for the CDR3 is TGTGTCAGCAGCCATCCCGACAGCGCCAGCTCCTATAATTCACCCCTCCACTTT.

With respect to this clonotype: A much larger clone sits a single nucleotide away, making a read error possible. The chain links TRBV7-9 to TRBJ2-1; 7 bases are shared with TRBD1. CDR3 length: 14 residues. Germline-derived CDR1 and CDR2 are SEHNR and FQNEAQ (reference sequence). This CDR3 is CASSLDRSDNGQFF. As DNA, the CDR3 is TGTGCCAGCAGCTTGGACAGGAGCGACAATGGGCAGTTCTTC.

There are many counts of this clonotype. V gene TRBV20-1 combines with J gene TRBJ2-5; D is unclear. This CDR3 comprises 12 residues. CDR1 and CDR2 from the germline V gene are DFQATT and SNEGSKA (reference sequence). V lost 2 bases, J lost 4 bases, and 8 bases lay in between. CDR3 sequence: CSARFSGETQYF. The CDR3, as DNA: TGCAGTGCTAGATTTTCAGGAGAGACCCAGTACTTC.

This clonotype was observed many times. The V and J genes are TRBV6-1 and TRBJ2-3, with TRBD2 matching 11 bases. The CDR3 runs to 16 residues. The germline CDR1 and CDR2 sequences are MNHNS and SASEGT. V dropped 5 bases and J dropped 2; count of bases not matched to a gene: 6. CDR3 coding DNA: TGTGCCAGCAGTCGGGGACTAGCGGTGAACACAGATACGCAGTATTTT. Its protein is CASSRGLAVNTDTQYF.

Regarding this clonotype: Just one base apart from a much larger clone, this may be a read error. The chain links TRBV29-1 to TRBJ2-3; 7 bases fit TRBD1. CDR1 and CDR2 (germline): SQVTM, ANQGSEA. The CDR3 consists of 14 residues. The CDR3 DNA follows: TGCAGCGTTGACGACAGGGTCAGCACAGATAAGCAGTATTTT. Translating gives CSVDDRVSTDKQYF.

The rearrangement uses TRBV7-9 and TRBJ2-2; no clear D gene. Germline CDR1 and CDR2: SEHNR and FQNEAQ (reference sequence). V dropped 5 bases and J dropped 4 bases, with 8 bases sitting between them. This CDR3 is 13 amino acids long. The CDR3 DNA follows: TGTGCCAGCAGCCCCGTGGGCACCGGGGAGCTGTTTTTT. Translated, it gives CASSPVGTGELFF.

The genes are TRBV18 and TRBJ2-3; no definite D call. Germline V gene sequence: CDR1 KGHSH, CDR2 LQKENI. The CDR3 covers 15 residues. Trimming took 6 bases from V and 2 from J, leaving 15 bases between them. The CDR3 sequence: CASSQSAPDTDTQYF. CDR3 bases: TGTGCCAGCTCCCAGAGCGCCCCGGACACAGATACGCAGTATTTT.

Notes on this clonotype: It may be a read error: a sequence one base away is much more abundant. The chain uses TRBV28 and TRBJ2-5, with TRBD1 matching over 8 bases. Trimming at V came to 6 bases and at J to 11 bases, leaving 11 bases not matched to a gene. Germline V gene sequence: CDR1 MDHEN, CDR2 SYDVKM. The CDR3 runs 13 residues. CDR3 bases: TGTGCCAGCAGGACAGGGGTACCCTACCAGCAGTACTTC. This translates into CASRTGVPYQQYF. The complete variable domain, with remaining parts taken from reference TRBV28 and TRBJ2-5, reads DVKVTQSSRYLVKRTGEKVFLECVQDMDHENMFWYRQDPGLGLRLIYFSYDVKMKEKGDIPEGYSVSREKKERFSLILESASTNQTSMYLCASRTGVPYQQYFGPGTRLLVL.

DNA of the CDR3: TGTGCCAGCAGCTTCCGGGACAGCGGCTACAATGAGCAGTTCTTC. This encodes CASSFRDSGYNEQFF. The V and J genes are TRBV7-2 and TRBJ2-1, with 7 bases that match TRBD1. The CDR3 runs to 15 residues. The trim removed 3 bases at V and 3 bases at J, leaving 5 bases unmatched. Germline V gene lookup returns CDR1 SGHTA and CDR2 FQGNSA.

This clonotype was seen repeatedly, ten times or more. The CDR3 region is CASTGQGARSQHF. For the CDR3, the DNA is TGTGCCAGCACCGGACAGGGGGCGCGAAGCCAGCATTTT. This sequence joins TRBV6-1 and TRBJ1-5; 11 bases agree with TRBD1. Germline V gene data show CDR1 as MNHNS and CDR2 as SASEGT. The CDR3 covers 13 residues. The V gene end was trimmed by 7 bases and the J gene end by 12 bases; junction bases not matched to a gene: 8.

In regard to this clonotype: A much larger clone lies one base from this, so it may be a read error. The chain employs TRBV28 and TRBJ2-1; possibly TRBD2 for D (5 bases). The V gene's germline CDR1 is MDHEN and CDR2 SYDVKM. CDR3 size: 15 residues. The CDR3, as DNA: TGTGCCAGCAGTTTTATTCGGGGTAGCTACAATGGGCAGTTCTTC. This codes for CASSFIRGSYNGQFF.

This clonotype was counted a few times. The chain carries TRBV5-6 and TRBJ2-3, with TRBD2 as a possible D gene (7 bases). Germline V CDR1 and CDR2: SGHDT, YYEEEE. The CDR3 contains 15 residues. With 4 bases removed from V and 2 bases from J, the gap between germline ends came to 14 bases. CDR3: CASSVTGGYTDTQYF. The DNA for the CDR3 is TGTGCCAGCAGCGTTACGGGGGGCTACACAGATACGCAGTATTTT.

This clonotype has just one count. One junction end disagrees with the germline gene, perhaps due to a read error. This rearrangement joins TRBV4-1 to TRBJ2-1; possibly TRBD1 for D (5 bases). Germline values: CDR1 MGHRA, CDR2 YSYEKL. The CDR3 consists of 14 residues. CDR3 region: CASRQDRLYNEQFF. Written as DNA, the CDR3 is TGCGCCAGCAGACAAGACAGATTGTACAATGAGCAGTTCTTC.

This clonotype was seen a handful of times. V and J are TRBV29-1 and TRBJ1-1; no reliable D call. Germline lookup yields CDR1 SQVTM and CDR2 ANQGSEA. The V gene lost 4 bases and the J gene lost 4 bases, with 13 bases spanning the gap. CDR3 length: 13 residues. In DNA form, the CDR3 reads TGCAGCGTTGTGTTAGTTTATGGCACTGAAGCTTTCTTT. It codes for CSVVLVYGTEAFF.

This clonotype was seen more than once but under ten times. The CDR3 sequence: CSVVMTASGGYTF. CDR3 sequence (DNA): TGCAGCGTCGTCATGACAGCCTCTGGTGGCTACACCTTC. This chain uses TRBV29-1 with TRBJ1-2; possibly TRBD1 for D (5 bases). Deletions cut 6 bases from V and 7 bases from J, with 18 bases between. CDR3 length equals 13 residues. Per the germline V gene, CDR1 is SQVTM and CDR2 is ANQGSEA.

Concerning this clonotype itself: Being one base from a much bigger clone, this may be a read error. This chain joins TRBV27 and TRBJ2-1; 10 bases match TRBD2. There are 17 residues in the CDR3. From germline, CDR1 is MNHEY and CDR2 SMNVEV (reference sequence). CDR3 coding DNA: TGTGCCAGCAGTTTATCAGCGGGGGGGGACTCCTACAATGAGAAGTTCTTC. Its translation: CASSLSAGGDSYNEKFF.

In its sample, this clonotype was seen many times. The chain carries TRBV20-1 and TRBJ1-3, with D possibly being TRBD1 (5 bases). The CDR3 runs to 14 residues. Trimming pared 0 bases from V and 2 bases from J, leaving 8 bases between. The V gene's germline CDR1 is DFQATT and CDR2 SNEGSKA (reference sequence). This CDR3 is CSARDAGPGNTIYF. For the CDR3, the DNA is TGCAGTGCTAGAGATGCAGGGCCTGGAAACACCATATATTTT.